This is a list of T cell receptor beta chains from one sample in a study of T-cell memory formation after mild COVID-19. MiXCR, run by TCRdb on the 5' RACE reads, gives a single entry per CDR3 protein. This sample has about 450,000 distinct CDR3 sequences; under 25% occur once, and the top ten carry around 13%. The sample consisted of PBMCs or a T cell subset sorted from them (not recorded which). These receptors were taken from an adult woman who had mild COVID-19 (a few samples of this study predate the infection). Cell type and time point are not known. The CDR3 runs from the conserved cysteine through the conserved F or W. Each record gives: D gene, clone size, J gene, CDR3 length, V gene, CDR3 protein, CDR3 DNA. The D gene is left open where the match is weak. Some rows mark clone size as missing; the rest say once, few, many or name a class of expanded clone.

>NA|few|TRBJ2-2|18|TRBV7-9
CASRPPGPMPRGTGELFF
TGTGCCAGCCGCCCCCCGGGACCAATGCCGCGTGGGACCGGGGAGCTGTTTTTT
>NA|NA|TRBJ2-2|14|TRBV29-1
CSVEKGGNTGELFF
TGCAGCGTTGAAAAGGGGGGGAACACCGGGGAGCTGTTTTTT
>TRBD2|few|TRBJ2-1|16|TRBV12-3/TRBV12-4
CASRPIAGGYPDEQFF
TGTGCCAGCAGACCTATAGCGGGAGGGTATCCCGATGAGCAGTTCTTC
>NA|few|TRBJ1-2|14|TRBV5-1
CASSLGSGTYGYTF
TGCGCCAGCAGCTTGGGCAGTGGAACTTATGGCTACACCTTC
>NA|many|TRBJ2-7|12|TRBV5-1
CASSLEGDEQYF
TGCGCCAGCAGCTTGGAGGGGGACGAGCAGTACTTC
>NA|NA|TRBJ2-1|15|TRBV5-1
CASRNRDGDYNEQFF
TGCGCCAGCAGAAACCGGGACGGGGATTACAATGAGCAGTTCTTC
>TRBD2|NA|TRBJ2-3|17|TRBV4-1
CASSQSGLAGVTDTQYF
TGCGCCAGCAGCCAATCGGGACTAGCGGGGGTCACAGATACGCAGTATTTT
>NA|NA|TRBJ2-7|15|TRBV11-2
CASSPWGRNSYEQYF
TGTGCCAGCAGCCCTTGGGGCAGAAATTCCTACGAGCAGTACTTC
>TRBD2|few|TRBJ2-2|16|TRBV6-5
CASRTLAGGNTGELFF
TGTGCCAGCAGAACACTAGCGGGAGGCAACACCGGGGAGCTGTTTTTT
>TRBD1|few|TRBJ1-1|15|TRBV12-3/TRBV12-4
CASSYHRGQNTEAFF
TGTGCCAGCAGTTACCACAGGGGGCAGAACACTGAAGCTTTCTTT
>NA|NA|TRBJ2-2|22|TRBV7-8
CASSPPPPNSAYLMDRTTELFF
TGTGCCAGCAGCCCCCCTCCGCCCAATAGTGCTTACCTGATGGACAGAACCACCGAGCTGTTTTTT
>TRBD2|NA|TRBJ2-7|14|TRBV20-1
CSASRTSGSREQYF
TGCAGTGCTAGTAGGACTAGCGGGAGTCGTGAGCAGTACTTC
>NA|few|TRBJ1-1|12|TRBV6-2/TRBV6-3
CASRTTGTLAFF
TGTGCCAGCAGAACAACCGGGACACTAGCTTTCTTT
>NA|NA|TRBJ2-6|13|TRBV27
CASNTRGTNVLTF
TGTGCCAGCAATACCAGAGGAACCAACGTCCTGACTTTC
>NA|NA|TRBJ2-1|13|TRBV12-3/TRBV12-4
CASSPPSYNEQFF
TGTGCCAGCAGTCCTCCCTCCTACAATGAGCAGTTCTTC
>NA|few|TRBJ2-1|16|TRBV4-1
CASSQAQNVGGYEQFF
TGCGCCAGCAGCCAAGCTCAAAACGTAGGGGGTTATGAGCAGTTCTTC
>NA|NA|TRBJ2-5|18|TRBV2
CASSEAIRWARYQETQYF
TGTGCCAGCAGTGAAGCTATCAGATGGGCCAGATACCAAGAGACCCAGTACTTC
>NA|NA|TRBJ1-2|14|TRBV7-9
CASSLIPQGYGYTF
TGTGCCAGCAGCTTAATCCCCCAGGGGTATGGCTACACCTTC
>TRBD2|NA|TRBJ2-3|18|TRBV7-9
CASSPGLAGGPRTDTQYF
TGTGCCAGCAGCCCAGGGCTAGCGGGAGGGCCCCGCACAGATACGCAGTATTTT
>NA|many|TRBJ2-3|16|TRBV5-1
CASSLDAGAHTDTQYF
TGCGCCAGCAGCTTGGATGCGGGGGCCCACACAGATACGCAGTATTTT
>NA|NA|TRBJ1-6|14|TRBV12-3/TRBV12-4
CASSLGGVGPPLHF
TGTGCCAGCAGTTTAGGGGGGGTAGGGCCACCCCTCCACTTT
>TRBD2|few|TRBJ2-1|14|TRBV12-3/TRBV12-4
CASPQAGGYNEQFF
TGTGCCAGTCCTCAAGCGGGGGGATACAATGAGCAGTTCTTC
>NA|NA|TRBJ2-5|14|TRBV6-2/TRBV6-3
CASSYSELQETQYF
TGTGCCAGCAGTTACTCTGAGCTCCAAGAGACCCAGTACTTC
>NA|few|TRBJ2-5|15|TRBV5-1
CASSLEPGTQETQYF
TGCGCCAGCAGCTTGGAGCCAGGCACTCAAGAGACCCAGTACTTC
>NA|NA|TRBJ2-3|13|TRBV3-1
CASSGDREGTQYF
TGTGCCAGCAGCGGGGACCGGGAAGGGACGCAGTATTTT
>TRBD1|few|TRBJ2-7|16|TRBV19
CASSIPPGQSFYEQYF
TGTGCCAGTAGTATCCCGCCGGGACAGAGTTTCTACGAGCAGTACTTC
>NA|NA|TRBJ2-2|16|TRBV2
CASSELAAPNTGELFF
TGTGCCAGCAGTGAACTGGCCGCCCCGAACACCGGGGAGCTGTTTTTT
>NA|many|TRBJ2-4|14|TRBV12-3/TRBV12-4
CASSQGSYSRFQYF
TGTGCCAGCAGTCAGGGTTCGTACTCCCGGTTTCAGTACTTC
>TRBD2|NA|TRBJ2-3|18|TRBV4-2
CASSQTSGALPSTDTQYF
TGTGCCAGCAGCCAAACTAGCGGGGCGCTTCCTAGCACAGATACGCAGTATTTT
>NA|NA|TRBJ2-2|14|TRBV24-1
CATSDPTGTGELFF
TGTGCCACCAGTGATCCAACAGGCACCGGGGAGCTGTTTTTT
>NA|few|TRBJ2-1|14|TRBV5-1
CASSLVGAHNEQFF
TGCGCCAGCAGCTTGGTGGGGGCCCACAATGAGCAGTTCTTC
>TRBD1|NA|TRBJ2-7|16|TRBV12-3/TRBV12-4
CASSYDVQGAPDEQYF
TGTGCCAGCAGCTACGACGTACAGGGGGCGCCGGACGAGCAGTACTTC
>NA|many|TRBJ1-5|16|TRBV2
CASTVRGPGGHQPQHF
TGTGCCAGCACCGTTAGGGGCCCGGGGGGTCATCAGCCCCAGCATTTT
>TRBD1|NA|TRBJ2-7|16|TRBV27
CASSWTGGLSSYEQYF
TGTGCCAGCAGTTGGACAGGGGGGCTTAGCTCCTACGAGCAGTACTTC
>NA|NA|TRBJ2-7|15|TRBV5-1
CASSLEGRGRAEQYF
TGCGCCAGCAGCTTGGAGGGGAGGGGGCGCGCCGAGCAGTACTTC
>TRBD2|NA|TRBJ2-7|15|TRBV7-2
CASTFGGGSRNEQYF
TGTGCCAGCACCTTCGGGGGGGGTTCGAGGAACGAGCAGTACTTC
>NA|NA|TRBJ2-7|11|TRBV29-1
CSVASSYEQYF
TGCAGCGTGGCCTCTTCCTACGAGCAGTACTTC
>TRBD1|NA|TRBJ1-5|16|TRBV24-1
CATSDHRQGSNQPQHF
TGTGCCACCAGTGACCATAGACAGGGTAGCAATCAGCCCCAGCATTTT
>TRBD2|few|TRBJ2-4|15|TRBV3-1
CASSHGRGEVDIQYF
TGTGCCAGCAGCCACGGGAGGGGTGAGGTGGACATTCAGTACTTC
>TRBD2|NA|TRBJ2-1|14|TRBV20-1
CSGKGLAGYNEQFF
TGCAGTGGGAAGGGACTAGCGGGCTACAATGAGCAGTTCTTC
>NA|few|TRBJ1-2|15|TRBV2
CASSEEGILGYGYTF
TGTGCCAGCAGTGAGGAGGGGATCCTAGGCTATGGCTACACCTTC
>NA|few|TRBJ2-5|14|TRBV5-1
CASSLVGPQETQYF
TGCGCCAGCAGCTTGGTGGGACCCCAAGAGACCCAGTACTTC
>NA|few|TRBJ2-6|17|TRBV3-1
CASSRSGPSSGANVLTF
TGTGCCAGCAGCCGATCGGGACCTTCTTCTGGGGCCAACGTCCTGACTTTC
>NA|NA|TRBJ2-7|12|TRBV7-2
CASSLDINEQYF
TGTGCCAGCAGCTTAGACATTAACGAGCAGTACTTC
>NA|NA|TRBJ1-2|11|TRBV20-1
CSAWGDYGYTF
TGCAGTGCTTGGGGGGACTATGGCTACACCTTC
>TRBD1|few|TRBJ1-2|15|TRBV12-3/TRBV12-4
CASSPGTGQNYGYTF
TGTGCCAGCAGCCCAGGGACAGGACAGAACTATGGCTACACCTTC
>TRBD1|NA|TRBJ1-5|15|TRBV5-1
CASSLGDSTNQPQHF
TGCGCCAGCAGCTTGGGGGACAGTACTAATCAGCCCCAGCATTTT
>NA|few|TRBJ1-6|14|TRBV12-3/TRBV12-4
CASSPVGGKSPLHF
TGTGCCAGCAGTCCCGTAGGAGGAAAGTCACCCCTCCACTTT
>NA|NA|TRBJ2-7|15|TRBV5-6
CASSLSIRGPYEQYF
TGTGCCAGCAGCTTGAGCATCAGAGGTCCCTACGAGCAGTACTTC